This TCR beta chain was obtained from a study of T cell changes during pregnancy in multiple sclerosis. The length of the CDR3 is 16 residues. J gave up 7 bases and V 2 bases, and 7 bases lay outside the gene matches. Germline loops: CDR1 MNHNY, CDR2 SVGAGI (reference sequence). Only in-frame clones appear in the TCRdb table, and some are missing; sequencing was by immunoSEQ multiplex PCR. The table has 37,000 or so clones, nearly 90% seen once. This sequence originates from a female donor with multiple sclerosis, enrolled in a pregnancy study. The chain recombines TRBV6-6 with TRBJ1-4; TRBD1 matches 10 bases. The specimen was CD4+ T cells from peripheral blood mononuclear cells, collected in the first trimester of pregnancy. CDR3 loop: CASSYGGQGEGEKLFF. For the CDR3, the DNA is TGTGCCAGCAGTTACGGAGGACAGGGGGAAGGTGAAAAACTGTTTTTT.